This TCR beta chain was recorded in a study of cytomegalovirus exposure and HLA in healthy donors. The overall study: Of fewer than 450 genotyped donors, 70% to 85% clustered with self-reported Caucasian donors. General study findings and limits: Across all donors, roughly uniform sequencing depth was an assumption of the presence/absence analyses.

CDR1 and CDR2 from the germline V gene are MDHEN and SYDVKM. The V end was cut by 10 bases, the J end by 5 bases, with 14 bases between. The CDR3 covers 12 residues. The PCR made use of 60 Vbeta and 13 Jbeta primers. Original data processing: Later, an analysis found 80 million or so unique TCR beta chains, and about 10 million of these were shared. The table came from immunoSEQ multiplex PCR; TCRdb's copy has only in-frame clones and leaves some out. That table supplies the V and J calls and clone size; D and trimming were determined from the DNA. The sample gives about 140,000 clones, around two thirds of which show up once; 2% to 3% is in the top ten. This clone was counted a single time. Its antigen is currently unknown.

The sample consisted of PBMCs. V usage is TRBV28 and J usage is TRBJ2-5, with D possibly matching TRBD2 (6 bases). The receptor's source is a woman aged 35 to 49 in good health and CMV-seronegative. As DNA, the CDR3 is TGTGCCACCGGGGACTTTTCGGAGACCCAGTACTTC. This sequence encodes CATGDFSETQYF.